Below, 5 T cell receptor beta chains from the same sample are listed, as sequenced in a study of blood T cell repertoires in COVID-19. Sequencing was performed with immunoSEQ multiplex PCR; in TCRdb, only in-frame clones are kept and a portion is missing. The sample lists 110,000 to 150,000 clones, about 80% seen once, with 35% to 50% in the top ten. The sequenced sample consisted of peripheral blood. The source of these receptors is a human donor in a cohort sampled during active COVID-19.

The V gene is TRBV4-1, the J gene TRBJ1-4; 7 nucleotides match TRBD1. Trimming took 3 bases from V and 8 from J; bases not matched to a gene: 6. Germline V gene sequence: CDR1 MGHRA, CDR2 YSYEKL. This CDR3 has 14 residues. The CDR3 protein is CASSQTGIYEKLFF. CDR3 DNA sequence: TGCGCCAGCAGCCAGACAGGGATATACGAAAAACTGTTTTTT.

This chain links TRBV5-8 with TRBJ2-2; TRBD1 aligns across 7 bases. Germline V CDR1 and CDR2: SGHTS, YDEGEE. The CDR3 totals 15 residues. Trimming cost V 6 bases and J 5 bases; bases outside gene matches: 10. The DNA for the CDR3 is TGTGCCAGCAACCCTCGACAGGGCATAACCGGGGAGCTGTTTTTT. Its protein product is CASNPRQGITGELFF.

The chain is built from TRBV7-7 and TRBJ2-2; 10 bases line up with TRBD2. Germline V gene lookup returns CDR1 SSHAT and CDR2 FNYEAQ (reference sequence). The trim removed 5 bases at V and 0 bases at J, leaving 3 bases unmatched. The CDR3 consists of 16 residues. The CDR3 sequence: CASSPGLAANTGELFF. CDR3 bases: TGTGCCAGCAGCCCCGGACTAGCGGCGAACACCGGGGAGCTGTTTTTT. Complete variable domain (other parts from reference TRBV7-7 and TRBJ2-2): GAGVSQSPRYKVTKRGQDVTLRCDPISSHATLYWYQQALGQGPEFLTYFNYEAQPDKSGLPSDRFSAERPEGSISTLTIQRTEQRDSAMYRCASSPGLAANTGELFFGEGSRLTVL.

This clone was detected once. The chain carries TRBV7-9 and TRBJ2-1, with D possibly being TRBD1 (5 bases). The germline CDR1 and CDR2 sequences are SEHNR and FQNEAQ (reference sequence). The V end lost 1 base, the J end lost 4 bases, and 11 bases lay between the germline ends. The CDR3 has 15 amino acids. The CDR3 DNA reads as TGTGCCAGCAGCTTAGTTGGTACAGGTTACAATGAGCAGTTCTTC. Its protein is CASSLVGTGYNEQFF.

The chain couples TRBV2 to TRBJ1-1; no clear D gene. CDR3 length: 14 residues. Germline values: CDR1 SNHLY, CDR2 FYNNEI. Trimming removed 2 bases at V and 1 base at J, with 8 bases between. This CDR3 is CASSEWAGNTEAFF. CDR3 bases: TGTGCCAGCAGTGAATGGGCAGGGAACACTGAAGCTTTCTTT.